These 13 T cell receptor beta chains share one sample of origin, sequenced in a study of shared clonotypes between healthy human individuals. Measured with immunoSEQ multiplex PCR; TCRdb has only the in-frame clones, and not every one. The data show 450,000 to 500,000 clones, 81% seen once. Sequencing was carried out using PBMCs. These receptors originate from a woman aged 40 to 50 in good health. Some clones in this sample may be carry-over from other donors' samples.

The gene calls are TRBV7-2 and TRBJ2-7, with TRBD2 matching 9 bases. The CDR3 covers 15 residues. Germline CDR1 is SGHTA and CDR2 is FQGNSA. The J segment lost 8 bases and the V segment lost 6 bases, leaving 14 bases of the junction unmatched. CDR3 bases: TGTGCCAGCAGTCCCTCGGGTAGCGGGGGTACGAAGCAGTACTTC. Translating gives CASSPSGSGGTKQYF.

This clone was seen just once. The chain is built from TRBV30 and TRBJ1-1; D unresolved. CDR1 and CDR2 from the germline V gene are GTSNPN and SVGIG (reference sequence). This CDR3 has 17 residues. Trimming took 0 bases from V and 1 from J, leaving 18 bases between them. Written as DNA, the CDR3 is TGTGCCTGGAGTGTACGAGACCTCACTTTCAAGAACACTGAAGCTTTCTTT. It is translated as CAWSVRDLTFKNTEAFF.

As concerns this clone: A much larger clone lies one base from this, so it may be a read error. The chain uses TRBV5-1 and TRBJ2-1, with D tentatively TRBD2 (6 bases). CDR1 is SGHRS, CDR2 YFSETQ, per germline. CDR3 length equals 15 residues. V was cut by 0 bases and J by 5 bases, with 12 bases left in between. This CDR3 reads CASSLVGTGNNEQFF. The CDR3 coding sequence is TGCGCCAGCAGCTTGGTCGGGACTGGAAACAATGAGCAGTTCTTC.

J is TRBJ1-1 and V is TRBV28, with D uncertain. This CDR3 region has 11 residues. Deletions cut 6 bases from V and 7 bases from J, with 9 bases between. The germline gives CDR1 MDHEN, CDR2 SYDVKM. In nucleotides, the CDR3 is TGTGCCAGCAGGGACGAAAATGAAGCTTTCTTT. Translated, it gives CASRDENEAFF.

This clone appeared a single time. The gene calls are TRBV4-3 and TRBJ2-2; D remains ambiguous. Trimming pared 0 bases from V and 6 bases from J, leaving 8 bases between. Germline loops: CDR1 LGHNA, CDR2 YSLEER. The length of the CDR3 is 14 residues. The CDR3 region is CASSQDLVAGELFF. The CDR3 coding sequence is TGCGCCAGCAGCCAAGATTTGGTCGCCGGGGAGCTGTTTTTT.

The rearrangement joins TRBV4-3 to TRBJ1-2; D may be TRBD1 (6 bases). From germline, CDR1 is LGHNA and CDR2 YSLEER. CDR3 length: 15 amino acids. Trimming cost V 3 bases and J 5 bases, with 16 bases left between them. CDR3 sequence: CASSQTVGGGYGYTF. The CDR3 region has the DNA TGCGCCAGCAGCCAGACTGTTGGAGGGGGATATGGCTACACCTTC.

CDR3 protein: CATSRDGLAEETQYF. The CDR3 bases are TGTGCCACCAGCAGAGATGGTCTAGCGGAAGAGACCCAGTACTTC. V gene TRBV15 combines with J gene TRBJ2-5; 7 positions match TRBD2. Looked up from germline, CDR1 is LNHNV and CDR2 is YYDKDF (reference sequence). J lost 3 bases, V lost 0 bases, and 4 bases had no gene match. This CDR3 has 15 residues.

This clone has a handful of counts. J is TRBJ1-1 and V is TRBV4-3; possibly TRBD1 for D (6 bases). Germline V gives CDR1 LGHNA, CDR2 YSLEER. This CDR3 has 15 residues. Between the trimmed V and J ends, which lost 3 bases and 4 bases, there was a span of 15 bases. This CDR3 reads CASSHGSGGATEAFF. In DNA, the CDR3 is TGCGCCAGCAGCCACGGGAGCGGGGGGGCCACTGAAGCTTTCTTT.

This clone has just one count. V gene TRBV23-1 combines with J gene TRBJ2-1; D unresolved. TRBV23-1 is placed among ORFs of uncertain function. Trimming left V 4 bases short and J 7 bases short, with 14 bases between. The CDR3 totals 14 residues. This chain's CDR3 is CASSRSGKRNEQFF. The CDR3 DNA reads as TGCGCCAGCAGTCGTTCTGGGAAACGGAATGAGCAGTTCTTC.

V gene TRBV6-1 combines with J gene TRBJ1-4; no clear D. Trimming cost V 1 base and J 14 bases, with 5 bases left between them. In germline, CDR1 is MNHNS, CDR2 SASEGT. The CDR3 contains 10 residues. The CDR3: CASSEGRLFF. The CDR3 coding sequence is TGTGCCAGCAGTGAAGGCAGGCTGTTTTTT.

The rearrangement links TRBV2 to TRBJ2-3, with 9 bases matching TRBD2. Germline V gene data show CDR1 as SNHLY and CDR2 as FYNNEI. V dropped 8 bases and J dropped 4; count of bases not matched to a gene: 4. The CDR3 has 13 residues. CDR3 bases: TGTGCCAGCTCGGCTAGCGGGGCAGATACGCAGTATTTT. Translation gives CASSASGADTQYF.

Points on this clone: A single base is all that separates this from a far larger clone, so a read error is likely. The chain joins TRBV4-1 to TRBJ1-5; possible D gene TRBD1, 5 bases. Between the trimmed V and J ends, which lost 1 base and 0 bases, there was a span of 10 bases. The CDR3 length is 16 residues. CDR1 is MGHRA and CDR2 is YSYEKL in the germline V gene. The CDR3 sequence is CASSQVTADSNQPQHF. Written as DNA, the CDR3 is TGCGCCAGCAGCCAAGTGACAGCTGATAGCAATCAGCCCCAGCATTTT.

This clone was observed at least ten times. V usage is TRBV27 and J usage is TRBJ1-1, with D uncertain. Trimming took 2 bases from V and 1 from J, leaving 8 bases between them. The CDR3 length is 14 residues. Germline V gene lookup returns CDR1 MNHEY and CDR2 SMNVEV (reference sequence). CDR3 amino acids: CASSLSVGNTEAFF. The DNA of the CDR3 is TGTGCCAGCAGTTTAAGTGTCGGGAACACTGAAGCTTTCTTT.